The 14 T cell receptor beta chains listed next were all sequenced from one sample in a study of shared clonotypes between healthy human individuals. The table came from immunoSEQ multiplex PCR; TCRdb's copy has only in-frame clones and leaves some out. The repertoire holds about 2 million clones, with roughly 96% as singletons. The sample comprised naive CD4+ T cells sorted from blood. The sample's subset: CD45RA+ positively selected. Receptors were obtained from a man aged 18 to 29 in good health.

This clone showed up just a few times. V and J are TRBV11-2 and TRBJ2-7, with D possibly being TRBD1 (5 bases). Germline V CDR1 and CDR2: SGHAT, FQNNGV. Trimming left V 0 bases short and J 6 bases short, with 9 bases between. The CDR3 is 13 amino acids. The CDR3 region has the DNA TGTGCCAGCAGCTTAGACCTAGGGGCCGAGCAGTACTTC. Amino acids: CASSLDLGAEQYF.

CDR3 sequence: CAWSLPGQGTHEQYF. The CDR3, as DNA: TGTGCCTGGAGTTTACCGGGACAGGGTACCCACGAGCAGTACTTC. The chain couples TRBV30 to TRBJ2-7; TRBD1 agrees at 9 bases. Trimming removed 2 bases from V and 5 bases from J; junction bases left unmatched: 10. The CDR3 length is 15 residues. CDR1 GTSNPN and CDR2 SVGIG come from the germline V gene (reference sequence).

The CDR3 reads CASSLWTAPSSYEQYF. CDR3 coding DNA: TGCGCCAGCAGCCTATGGACAGCTCCGAGCTCCTACGAGCAGTACTTC. The chain is built from TRBV5-1 and TRBJ2-7; D possibly corresponds to TRBD1 (6 bases). The CDR3 covers 16 residues. CDR1 and CDR2 from the germline V gene are SGHRS and YFSETQ. Trimming removed 4 bases at V and 0 bases at J, with 17 bases between.

In this sample, this clone turned up once. The chain links TRBV5-8 to TRBJ2-3; tentatively, D is TRBD2 (6 bases). CDR1 SGHTS and CDR2 YDEGEE come from the germline V gene. CDR3 length: 13 residues. Trimming removed 1 base from V and 5 bases from J, with 8 bases in between. The CDR3: CASSLIGGDTQYF. As DNA, the CDR3 is TGTGCCAGCAGCTTGATCGGGGGAGATACGCAGTATTTT.

This chain joins TRBV6-6 and TRBJ2-7, with unresolved D. The CDR3 has 16 amino acids. Germline V CDR1 and CDR2: MNHNY, SVGAGI (reference sequence). V gave up 0 bases and J gave up 3 bases, with 15 bases separating them. The chain's CDR3 is CASSYSGKGSSYEQYF. The CDR3 coding sequence is TGTGCCAGCAGTTACTCTGGAAAGGGTTCAAGCTACGAGCAGTACTTC.

This chain links TRBV30 with TRBJ2-2; D is unclear. The CDR3 extends over 13 amino acids. V was cut by 4 bases and J by 8 bases, with 14 bases left in between. Germline V lookup: CDR1 GTSNPN, CDR2 SVGIG (reference sequence). CDR3 loop: CAWIRPKGGELFF. Here the CDR3 DNA reads TGTGCCTGGATTCGTCCAAAAGGGGGGGAGCTGTTTTTT.

The chain employs TRBV7-9 and TRBJ1-1, with TRBD1 as a possible D gene (6 bases). Germline V gene sequence: CDR1 SEHNR, CDR2 FQNEAQ (reference sequence). The CDR3 has 16 amino acids. Trimming pared 6 bases from V and 4 bases from J, leaving 21 bases between. For the CDR3, the DNA is TGTGCCAGCAGGATAGGGGGGGGCCCATGGGGCACTGAAGCTTTCTTT. Encoded protein: CASRIGGGPWGTEAFF.

This chain uses TRBV11-2 with TRBJ2-7; D remains unclear. Germline V gene sequence: CDR1 SGHAT, CDR2 FQNNGV. Trimming left V 6 bases short and J 2 bases short, with 8 bases between. The CDR3 has 12 amino acids. This chain's CDR3 is CASRLNAYEQYF. CDR3 coding DNA: TGTGCCAGCAGACTAAACGCCTACGAGCAGTACTTC.

J is TRBJ1-5 and V is TRBV6-6, with a tentative D call TRBD1 (5 bases). Trimming left V 3 bases short and J 9 bases short, with 6 bases between. Germline values: CDR1 MNHNY, CDR2 SVGAGI (reference sequence). The CDR3 has 11 amino acids. CDR3 amino acids: CASSYGTPQHF. The CDR3, as DNA: TGTGCCAGCAGTTATGGGACGCCCCAGCATTTT.

This chain's CDR3 is CASSGGSSYNEQFF. The CDR3 DNA is TGTGCCAGCAGTGGAGGGAGCTCCTACAATGAGCAGTTCTTC. The chain carries TRBV7-8 and TRBJ2-1; perhaps TRBD2 as D (6 bases). The CDR3 has 14 amino acids. The germline V and J ends were trimmed by 6 bases and 0 bases, with 9 bases remaining between them. Germline V CDR1 and CDR2: SGHVS, FQNEAQ.

This clone has only a few counts. The chain couples TRBV6-6 to TRBJ1-6; unclear D gene. CDR1 and CDR2 from the germline V gene are MNHNY and SVGAGI (reference sequence). The length of the CDR3 is 13 residues. V shed 2 bases and J shed 7 bases, with 6 bases lying between them. CDR3 bases: TGTGCCAGCAGTTACGGCTACAATTCACCCCTCCACTTT. It specifies CASSYGYNSPLHF.

V gene TRBV5-4 combines with J gene TRBJ2-5, with TRBD1 as a possible D gene (6 bases). Between the trimmed V and J ends, which lost 2 bases and 2 bases, there was a span of 13 bases. There are 15 residues in the CDR3. CDR1 is SGHNT, CDR2 YYREEE, per germline (reference sequence). The CDR3 DNA reads as TGTGCCAGCAGCTTTCTTCAGGGGCGTCAAGAGACCCAGTACTTC. Translation gives CASSFLQGRQETQYF.

The CDR3 sequence is CASSPTGSETQYF. The CDR3 nucleotides are TGCGCCAGCAGCCCTACGGGGTCCGAGACCCAGTACTTC. The V call is TRBV5-1, the J call TRBJ2-5; TRBD2 is a possible D gene (5 bases). CDR1 is SGHRS and CDR2 is YFSETQ in the germline V gene. Trimming cost V 4 bases and J 5 bases, with 12 bases left between them. The CDR3 is 13 amino acids. The entire variable domain, with the rest obtained from reference TRBV5-1 and TRBJ2-5, is as follows: KAGVTQTPRYLIKTRGQQVTLSCSPISGHRSVSWYQQTPGQGLQFLFEYFSETQRNKGNFPGRFSGRQFSNSRSEMNVSTLELGDSALYLCASSPTGSETQYFGPGTRLLVL.

The rearrangement links TRBV7-9 to TRBJ1-4; TRBD1 aligns across 9 bases. V shed 5 bases, J shed 8 bases, and the junction held 9 bases outside the gene matches. Germline CDR1 reads SEHNR; CDR2 reads FQNEAQ (reference sequence). The CDR3 consists of 15 residues. The CDR3 reads CASSPGTGFGEKLFF. Written as DNA, the CDR3 is TGTGCCAGCAGCCCTGGGACAGGGTTCGGGGAAAAACTGTTTTTT.